The 11 T cell receptor beta chains below all came from one sample that was sequenced in a study of post-analysis software for immune sequencing data. Their recognized antigens are unknown. Study-level findings and limits: About 5 TRBV segments occurring more often in patients than controls included TRBV5-6, TRBV5-1 and TRBV20-1.

Unique-molecular-identifier-tagged TCR beta cDNA libraries were used. MiXCR, run by TCRdb on the PCR reads, gives a single entry per CDR3 protein. The sample records about 680,000 distinct CDR3 sequences, approximately 59% being singletons. The sequenced sample was blood. The receptors originated from a girl aged 2-9 years with multiple sclerosis.

V usage is TRBV6-5 and J usage is TRBJ1-2; tentatively, D is TRBD1 (6 bases). Germline CDR1 reads MNHEY; CDR2 reads SVGAGI. V shed 7 bases and J shed 7 bases, with 16 bases lying between them. This CDR3 has 13 amino acids. This CDR3 is CASITTGKGGYTF. The CDR3 DNA is TGTGCCAGCATTACTACAGGGAAGGGTGGCTACACCTTC.

The chain has TRBV12-3 or TRBV12-4 and TRBJ1-6; 7 bases agree with TRBD1. The V segment lost 5 bases and the J segment 9 bases; nucleotides outside the gene matches: 10. There are 15 residues in the CDR3. The CDR3: CASSPGGTVLSPLHF. CDR3 in DNA: TGTGCCAGCAGTCCGGGGGGGACAGTCCTTTCACCCCTCCACTTT.

This clonotype has just a few counts. The J gene is TRBJ2-1, the V gene TRBV5-1; 8 bases line up with TRBD2. CDR1 and CDR2 from the germline V gene are SGHRS and YFSETQ. The CDR3 spans 15 residues. The J segment lost 5 bases and the V segment lost 1 base, leaving 5 bases of the junction unmatched. CDR3 nucleotides: TGCGCCAGCAGCTTGCATGCTAGCGGGCACAATGAGCAGTTCTTC. Translation gives CASSLHASGHNEQFF.

The chain links TRBV6-1 to TRBJ2-1; 9 bases agree with TRBD2. J gave up 2 bases and V 3 bases, and 2 bases lay outside the gene matches. The CDR3 is 15 amino acids. Germline V gives CDR1 MNHNS, CDR2 SASEGT. CDR3 loop: CASSEREGPYNEQFF. The CDR3 nucleotides read TGTGCCAGCAGTGAGCGGGAGGGGCCCTACAATGAGCAGTTCTTC.

The V and J genes are TRBV20-1 and TRBJ1-5; 7 nucleotides align to TRBD1. CDR1 DFQATT and CDR2 SNEGSKA come from the germline V gene (reference sequence). This CDR3 is built from 12 residues. J gave up 5 bases and V 6 bases, and 4 bases lay outside the gene matches. The CDR3 bases are TGCAGTGCGACAGACAGGGATCAGCCCCAGCATTTT. It specifies CSATDRDQPQHF.

The chain combines TRBV29-1 with TRBJ2-5; D not resolved. Germline-derived CDR1 and CDR2 are SQVTM and ANQGSEA. The CDR3 has 13 residues. The V end lost 4 bases, the J end lost 1 base, and 10 bases lay between the germline ends. The chain's CDR3 is CSVAVTVQETQYF. The CDR3, as DNA: TGCAGCGTTGCCGTCACAGTCCAAGAGACCCAGTACTTC.

The J gene is TRBJ2-7, the V gene TRBV10-3; 9 nucleotides match TRBD1. The CDR3 runs 15 residues. Germline V gives CDR1 ENHRY, CDR2 SYGVKD. Losses at the gene ends were 3 bases for V and 3 bases for J; bases not matched to a gene: 6. The DNA for the CDR3 is TGTGCCATCAGTGACTCGGGACAGGGACGCTACGAGCAGTACTTC. It yields the protein CAISDSGQGRYEQYF.

The rearrangement uses TRBV5-1 and TRBJ1-2, with D tentatively TRBD1 (5 bases). The V end was cut by 3 bases, the J end by 7 bases, with 10 bases between. Per the germline V gene, CDR1 is SGHRS and CDR2 is YFSETQ. The CDR3 is made up of 12 amino acids. The CDR3 bases are TGCGCCAGCAGCTCGGGACTGAGTGGCTACACCTTC. Translated, it gives CASSSGLSGYTF.

This sequence joins TRBV5-1 and TRBJ2-5; 10 bases are shared with TRBD2. Germline assignment: CDR1 SGHRS and CDR2 YFSETQ. The CDR3 spans 15 residues. V trimming: 5 bases; J trimming: 2 bases; junction bases outside the gene matches: 6. In DNA form, the CDR3 reads TGCGCCAGCAGAGATACTAGCGGGGCACAAGAGACCCAGTACTTC. This sequence encodes CASRDTSGAQETQYF. The full variable domain, its missing parts supplied by reference TRBV5-1 and TRBJ2-5, is KAGVTQTPRYLIKTRGQQVTLSCSPISGHRSVSWYQQTPGQGLQFLFEYFSETQRNKGNFPGRFSGRQFSNSRSEMNVSTLELGDSALYLCASRDTSGAQETQYFGPGTRLLVL.

The genes are TRBV7-2 and TRBJ2-7; D possibly corresponds to TRBD1 (5 bases). Per germline, CDR1 SGHTA and CDR2 FQGNSA. V shed 6 bases and J shed 6 bases, with 15 bases lying between them. The CDR3 is made up of 13 amino acids. The CDR3 is CASRQLLGLEQYF. The CDR3 DNA is TGTGCCAGCAGACAACTACTGGGGCTCGAGCAGTACTTC.

This chain joins TRBV6-5 and TRBJ2-3; TRBD2 aligns across 13 bases. The CDR3 spans 16 residues. The V gene end was trimmed by 6 bases and the J gene end by 6 bases; junction bases not matched to a gene: 9. Germline CDR1 and CDR2: MNHEY and SVGAGI. In DNA form, the CDR3 reads TGTGCCAGCAGAGACGGGACTAGCGGGGAACTGGATACGCAGTATTTT. This sequence encodes CASRDGTSGELDTQYF.